These 20 T cell receptor beta chains share one sample of origin, sequenced in a study of monozygotic twins with inflammatory bowel disease. TCRdb re-called the 5' RACE reads; one entry per CDR3 protein, DNA not given. The sample totals 88,000 or so distinct CDR3 sequences. The sequenced sample consisted of blood. These receptors were obtained from a human donor with ulcerative colitis or Crohn's disease, or a healthy co-twin of an affected twin (not recorded which).

CDR3 amino acids: CSVGAQRASVGNEQFF. V gene TRBV29-1 combines with J gene TRBJ2-1; TCRdb's assignment of TRBD1 cannot be checked, as there is no DNA. The CDR3 loop spans 16 amino acids. The germline gives CDR1 SQVTM, CDR2 ANQGSEA.

V and J are TRBV20-1 and TRBJ2-3; there is no DNA to check the TCRdb D call of TRBD1. This CDR3 region has 13 residues. Looked up from germline, CDR1 is DFQATT and CDR2 is SNEGSKA (reference sequence). The CDR3 spells CSAAGAYTDTQYF.

V gene TRBV20-1 combines with J gene TRBJ2-2. The CDR3 sequence is 14 residues long. Germline loops: CDR1 DFQATT, CDR2 SNEGSKA (reference sequence). CDR3 amino acids: CSAGRGENTGELFF.

The chain employs TRBV12-3 or TRBV12-4 and TRBJ2-1; TCRdb gives TRBD1 as the D gene, but with no DNA this cannot be confirmed. The CDR3 covers 15 residues. The CDR3 reads CASSLIGGAYNEQFF.

The chain uses TRBV6-1 and TRBJ1-6; TCRdb calls TRBD1, which cannot be checked without DNA. This CDR3 spans 15 amino acids. CDR1 MNHNS and CDR2 SASEGT come from the germline V gene. CDR3 loop: CASSEGPRGNSPLHF.

The chain has TRBV7-8 and TRBJ1-5. This CDR3 contains 15 residues. Germline CDR1 SGHVS, CDR2 FQNEAQ. This chain's CDR3 is CASSLGMSSNQPQHF.

This chain links TRBV3-1 with TRBJ2-1; TCRdb picks TRBD1, but there is no DNA to check that call. CDR1 is LGHDT, CDR2 YNNKEL, per germline (reference sequence). CDR3 length equals 15 residues. CDR3 amino acids: CASSQEGGAYNEQFF.

The CDR3 sequence is CASSFDRANRQFF. The V gene is TRBV27, the J gene TRBJ2-1; the TRBD1 assignment by TCRdb is unverifiable without DNA. CDR3 length: 13 residues. CDR1 and CDR2 (germline): MNHEY, SMNVEV (reference sequence).

The chain carries TRBV7-2 and TRBJ1-1. CDR1 and CDR2 from the germline V gene are SGHTA and FQGNSA. CDR3 length: 14 amino acids. CDR3 sequence reads: CASSSLGPNTEAFF. The whole variable domain, filled in from reference TRBV7-2 and TRBJ1-1, reads GAGVSQSPSNKVTEKGKDVELRCDPISGHTALYWYRQSLGQGLEFLIYFQGNSAPDKSGLPSDRFSAERTGGSVSTLTIQRTQQEDSAVYLCASSSLGPNTEAFFGQGTRLTVV.

The chain has TRBV7-2 and TRBJ1-1. Germline values: CDR1 SGHTA, CDR2 FQGNSA. This CDR3 region has 13 residues. The CDR3 sequence is CASSFGPPGEAFF.

The chain couples TRBV5-1 to TRBJ2-5; TCRdb designates TRBD2, a call that cannot be tested without DNA. This CDR3 region has 19 residues. The germline V gene encodes CDR1 SGHRS and CDR2 YFSETQ. The CDR3 loop reads CASSLPITRLAGAQETQYF.

The chain combines TRBV20-1 with TRBJ1-1. Germline loops: CDR1 DFQATT, CDR2 SNEGSKA (reference sequence). The CDR3 covers 11 residues. The CDR3 is CSATHANEAFF.

The chain uses TRBV6-6 and TRBJ1-1; TCRdb reports TRBD1, a call that lacks DNA to check it against. CDR3 length equals 14 residues. From germline, CDR1 is MNHNY and CDR2 SVGAGI (reference sequence). This CDR3 reads CASSYSGTEVQAFF.

The rearrangement links TRBV18 to TRBJ1-5; TCRdb calls TRBD1, which cannot be checked without DNA. The CDR3 is made up of 14 amino acids. From germline, CDR1 is KGHSH and CDR2 LQKENI. The CDR3: CASSPGTGIKEQHF.

The rearrangement links TRBV20-1 to TRBJ2-5; lacking DNA, the TRBD1 call made by TCRdb goes unchecked. In germline, CDR1 is DFQATT, CDR2 SNEGSKA (reference sequence). The CDR3 loop spans 14 amino acids. The CDR3 region is CSARQFGQSETQYF.

V gene TRBV7-2 combines with J gene TRBJ1-5. The CDR3 extends over 13 amino acids. CDR1 is SGHTA and CDR2 is FQGNSA in the germline V gene. The CDR3 sequence is CASSLARYQPQHF. Full variable domain (remainder filled in from reference TRBV7-2 and TRBJ1-5): GAGVSQSPSNKVTEKGKDVELRCDPISGHTALYWYRQSLGQGLEFLIYFQGNSAPDKSGLPSDRFSAERTGGSVSTLTIQRTQQEDSAVYLCASSLARYQPQHFGDGTRLSIL.

The V call is TRBV20-1, the J call TRBJ2-6; TCRdb's D call, TRBD2, is unchecked because there is no DNA. The length of the CDR3 is 13 residues. Germline V gene sequence: CDR1 DFQATT, CDR2 SNEGSKA (reference sequence). The CDR3 loop is CSALRAGANVLTF.

The rearrangement joins TRBV20-1 to TRBJ2-1; TCRdb reports TRBD2, a call that lacks DNA to check it against. Germline V gene data show CDR1 as DFQATT and CDR2 as SNEGSKA (reference sequence). This CDR3 has 15 residues. The CDR3 protein is CSARLPRGVYNEQFF.

The rearrangement links TRBV20-1 to TRBJ1-2; TCRdb calls TRBD1, which cannot be checked without DNA. This CDR3 comprises 11 residues. Germline CDR1 and CDR2: DFQATT and SNEGSKA (reference sequence). CDR3 in amino acids: CSAHRGYGYTF.

This chain connects TRBV6-5 to TRBJ2-2; TCRdb picks TRBD1, but there is no DNA to check that call. Germline V lookup: CDR1 MNHEY, CDR2 SVGAGI. The CDR3 sequence is 15 residues long. This CDR3 is CASGNRGLYTGELFF.